What follows are 17 T cell receptor beta chains derived from one specimen sequenced in a study of beta chain features in type 1 diabetes. Expressed TCRB transcripts were sequenced, since all the RNA that had been isolated was reverse transcribed. Repertoires were generated with immunoSEQ multiplex PCR, while TCRdb's copy carries only in-frame clones and drops some. The sample records around 340,000 clones, 6.5% to 10% being singletons. Specimen: central memory CD4+ T cells from blood. The receptors were sampled from a woman aged 18-29 years in good health.

V is TRBV28 and J is TRBJ2-3; possibly TRBD1 or TRBD2 for D (5 bases each). Germline V gene lookup returns CDR1 MDHEN and CDR2 SYDVKM. This CDR3 is built from 14 residues. V lost 6 bases and J lost 1, with 11 bases in between. The CDR3 here is CASSAMGGTDTQYF. CDR3 bases: TGTGCCAGCAGCGCGATGGGGGGCACAGATACGCAGTATTTT.

This sequence joins TRBV15 and TRBJ2-1; weak D call: TRBD1 (7 bases). Germline-derived CDR1 and CDR2 are LNHNV and YYDKDF (reference sequence). The CDR3 spans 13 residues. Trimming took 5 bases from V and 8 from J, leaving 13 bases between them. CDR3 in amino acids: CATSPQGGYEQFF. The CDR3 DNA reads as TGTGCCACCAGCCCCCAGGGGGGATATGAGCAGTTCTTC.

The J gene is TRBJ1-4, the V gene TRBV2; D not certain. Looked up from germline, CDR1 is SNHLY and CDR2 is FYNNEI. The CDR3 contains 11 residues. V was shortened by 3 bases and J by 11 bases, with 7 bases between the two germline ends. The CDR3 loop is CASSEGRKLFF. The DNA for the CDR3 is TGTGCCAGCAGTGAGGGTCGCAAACTGTTTTTT. Looking up the rest from reference TRBV2 and TRBJ1-4 gives the full variable domain: EPEVTQTPSHQVTQMGQEVILRCVPISNHLYFYWYRQILGQKVEFLVSFYNNEISEKSEIFDDQFSVERPDGSNFTLKIRSTKLEDSAMYFCASSEGRKLFFGSGTQLSVL.

This rearrangement joins TRBV10-2 to TRBJ2-7; no clear D gene. Trimming left V 3 bases short and J 7 bases short, with 16 bases between. The CDR3 consists of 14 residues. Germline V gene data show CDR1 as WSHSY and CDR2 as SAAADI. The CDR3 is CASSDGPQLGEQYF. CDR3 in DNA: TGCGCCAGCAGTGACGGGCCCCAGCTAGGGGAGCAGTACTTC.

The chain links TRBV18 to TRBJ1-1, with D perhaps TRBD1 (5 bases). The ends were cut back, 3 bases at V and 0 bases at J, with 11 bases in the middle. Germline CDR1 and CDR2: KGHSH and LQKENI. This CDR3 is 15 amino acids long. CDR3 amino acids: CASSPGALMNTEAFF. The CDR3 region has the DNA TGTGCCAGCTCACCCGGGGCCCTTATGAACACTGAAGCTTTCTTT.

In its sample, this clone was seen a few times. V gene TRBV6-5 combines with J gene TRBJ2-1; no definite D call. V was trimmed by 10 bases and J by 8 bases, leaving 12 bases between them. Germline V gene lookup returns CDR1 MNHEY and CDR2 SVGAGI. The CDR3 contains 11 residues. The CDR3 is CAISAAHEQFF. The CDR3, as DNA: TGTGCCATCAGCGCCGCTCATGAGCAGTTCTTC.

Remarks on this clone: Other DNA sequences of this sample code for an identical CDR3. The chain joins TRBV28 to TRBJ2-2, with TRBD2 identical over 15 bases. V shed 5 bases and J 4 bases; nucleotides not matched to a gene: 2. This CDR3 is 16 amino acids long. Germline values: CDR1 MDHEN, CDR2 SYDVKM. CDR3 nucleotide sequence: TGTGCCAGCAGTGGGGGACTAGCGGGAGGCACCGGGGAGCTGTTTTTT. Its translation: CASSGGLAGGTGELFF.

CDR3 loop: CASSGGQGATYEQYF. In DNA form, the CDR3 reads TGTGCCAGCAGTGGGGGACAGGGGGCCACCTACGAGCAGTACTTC. The chain links TRBV6-6 to TRBJ2-7, with TRBD1 identical over 12 bases. V lost 5 bases, J lost 2 bases, and 4 bases stayed unmatched. This CDR3 has 15 residues. Germline V CDR1 and CDR2: MNHNY, SVGAGI (reference sequence).

This clone was counted only a few times. The genes are TRBV7-9 and TRBJ2-5; D perhaps matches TRBD2 (5 bases). The CDR3 runs 10 residues. Germline loops: CDR1 SEHNR, CDR2 FQNEAQ (reference sequence). The CDR3 is CSGSQETQYF. In DNA form, the CDR3 reads TGTAGCGGAAGCCAAGAGACCCAGTACTTC. Filled out from reference TRBV7-9 and TRBJ2-5, the complete variable domain reads DTGVSQNPRHKITKRGQNVTFRCDPISEHNRLYWYRQTLGQGPEFLTYFQNEAQLEKSRLLSDRFSAERPKGSFSTLEIQRTEQGDSAMYLCSGSQETQYFGPGTRLLVL.

This clone showed up just a few times. The V and J genes are TRBV11-2 and TRBJ2-7; 8 bases fit TRBD1. The CDR3 runs 15 residues. From germline, CDR1 is SGHAT and CDR2 FQNNGV. V gave up 6 bases and J gave up 4 bases; unmatched junction bases: 11. CDR3 amino acids: CASSPGQVRGYEQYF. DNA of the CDR3: TGTGCCAGCAGTCCGGGACAGGTTAGAGGGTACGAGCAGTACTTC.

Only a few counts were recorded for this clone. The chain links TRBV15 to TRBJ2-2; 11 bases fit TRBD1. The V gene end was trimmed by 4 bases and the J gene end by 5 bases; junction bases not matched to a gene: 6. This CDR3 comprises 16 residues. Looked up from germline, CDR1 is LNHNV and CDR2 is YYDKDF (reference sequence). CDR3 sequence: CATSNGQGAYTGELFF. The CDR3 region has the DNA TGTGCCACCAGCAACGGACAGGGGGCTTATACCGGGGAGCTGTTTTTT.

Comment on this clone: Other DNA sequences in the sample encode the same CDR3. The rearrangement uses TRBV6-6 and TRBJ1-5, with D possibly matching TRBD1 (6 bases). CDR3 length: 15 amino acids. V lost 7 bases and J 2 bases, leaving 15 bases between the germline ends. From germline, CDR1 is MNHNY and CDR2 SVGAGI (reference sequence). The CDR3 nucleotides are TGTGCCAGCACTAACCGGGGGCTTGGCAATCAGCCCCAGCATTTT. Protein sequence: CASTNRGLGNQPQHF.

The chain links TRBV5-1 to TRBJ2-7, with 11 bases matching TRBD1. The CDR3 spans 16 residues. The germline gives CDR1 SGHRS, CDR2 YFSETQ. With V trimmed by 4 bases and J by 3 bases, 9 bases remained unmatched. CDR3 DNA sequence: TGCGCCAGCAGCCCGAAGCCGGGACAGGGGGGCTACGAGCAGTACTTC. Translation gives CASSPKPGQGGYEQYF.

This clone was picked up many times. This chain links TRBV5-5 with TRBJ2-7; maybe TRBD1 (6 bases). V lost 5 bases and J lost 5, with 17 bases in between. The CDR3 is 14 residues long. CDR1 SGHKS and CDR2 YYEKEE come from the germline V gene (reference sequence). The CDR3 here is CASSFGGVGNEQYF. CDR3 coding DNA: TGTGCCAGCAGTTTTGGGGGCGTCGGAAACGAGCAGTACTTC.

This clone was picked up a small number of times. V and J are TRBV7-9 and TRBJ1-1; D remains ambiguous. V lost 5 bases, J lost 1 base, and 8 bases lay in between. The CDR3 runs to 13 residues. Germline V gene sequence: CDR1 SEHNR, CDR2 FQNEAQ (reference sequence). Here the CDR3 DNA reads TGTGCCAGCAGCACCGACGGGAACACTGAAGCTTTCTTT. Protein: CASSTDGNTEAFF.

This clone was counted only a few times. A much larger clone differs from this one at a single base, so this may be a read error. This chain links TRBV13 with TRBJ2-3, with TRBD1 matching 7 bases. The ends lost 3 bases at V and 1 base at J; junction bases unmatched: 1. CDR3 length: 14 amino acids. CDR1 is PRHDT, CDR2 FYEKMQ, per germline (reference sequence). CDR3 DNA: TGTGCCAGCAGCTTCGGACAGGGCACAGATACGCAGTATTTT. This sequence encodes CASSFGQGTDTQYF. Complete variable domain (other parts from reference TRBV13 and TRBJ2-3): AAGVIQSPRHLIKEKRETATLKCYPIPRHDTVYWYQQGPGQDPQFLISFYEKMQSDKGSIPDRFSAQQFSDYHSELNMSSLELGDSALYFCASSFGQGTDTQYFGPGTRLTVL.

This chain joins TRBV10-3 and TRBJ1-3; no clear D gene. The V end lost 10 bases, the J end lost 3 bases, and 16 bases lay between the germline ends. The CDR3 length is 14 residues. Germline CDR1 ENHRY, CDR2 SYGVKD. Here the CDR3 DNA reads TGTGCCAGCCGTATCTCAAGAATTGGAAACACCATATATTTT. Translated: CASRISRIGNTIYF.